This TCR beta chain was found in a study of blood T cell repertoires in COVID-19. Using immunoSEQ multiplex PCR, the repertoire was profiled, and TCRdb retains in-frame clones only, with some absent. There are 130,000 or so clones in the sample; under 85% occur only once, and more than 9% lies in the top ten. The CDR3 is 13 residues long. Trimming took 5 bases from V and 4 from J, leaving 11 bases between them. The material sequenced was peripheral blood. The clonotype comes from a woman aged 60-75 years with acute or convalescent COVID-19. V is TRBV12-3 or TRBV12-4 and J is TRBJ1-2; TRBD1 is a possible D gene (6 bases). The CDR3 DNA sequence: TGTGCCAGCAGTCCACAGGGAACCTATGGCTACACCTTC. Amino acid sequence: CASSPQGTYGYTF.